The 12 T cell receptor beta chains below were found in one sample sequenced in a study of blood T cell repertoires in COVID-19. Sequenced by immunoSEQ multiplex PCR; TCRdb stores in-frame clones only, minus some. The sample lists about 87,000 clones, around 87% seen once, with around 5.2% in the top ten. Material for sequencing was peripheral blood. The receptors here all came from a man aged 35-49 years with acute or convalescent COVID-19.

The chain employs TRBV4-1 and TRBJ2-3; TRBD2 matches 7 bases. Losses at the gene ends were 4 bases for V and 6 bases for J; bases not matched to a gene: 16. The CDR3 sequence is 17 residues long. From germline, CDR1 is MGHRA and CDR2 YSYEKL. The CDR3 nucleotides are TGCGCCAGCAGCCTCTCGGGAACGGGAGGCCCCGGGGATACGCAGTATTTT. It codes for CASSLSGTGGPGDTQYF.

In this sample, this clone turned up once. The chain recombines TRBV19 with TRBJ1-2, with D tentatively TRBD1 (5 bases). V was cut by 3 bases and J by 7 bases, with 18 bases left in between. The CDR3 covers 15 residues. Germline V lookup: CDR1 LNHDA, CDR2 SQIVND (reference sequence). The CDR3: CASSIRGIPHPGYTF. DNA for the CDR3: TGTGCCAGTAGTATTCGGGGGATTCCTCACCCTGGCTACACCTTC.

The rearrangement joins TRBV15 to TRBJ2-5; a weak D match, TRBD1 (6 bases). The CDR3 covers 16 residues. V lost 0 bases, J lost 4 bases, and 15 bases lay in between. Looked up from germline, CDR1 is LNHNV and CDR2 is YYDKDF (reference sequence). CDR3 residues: CATSRDVAGQRETQYF. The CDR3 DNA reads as TGTGCCACCAGCAGAGATGTGGCAGGACAGAGAGAGACCCAGTACTTC.

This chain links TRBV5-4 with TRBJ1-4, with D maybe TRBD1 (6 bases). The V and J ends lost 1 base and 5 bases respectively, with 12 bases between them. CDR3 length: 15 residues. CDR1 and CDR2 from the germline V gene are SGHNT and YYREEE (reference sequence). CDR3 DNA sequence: TGTGCCAGCAGCTTGATGGGGGCCAGAAATGAAAAACTGTTTTTT. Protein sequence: CASSLMGARNEKLFF.

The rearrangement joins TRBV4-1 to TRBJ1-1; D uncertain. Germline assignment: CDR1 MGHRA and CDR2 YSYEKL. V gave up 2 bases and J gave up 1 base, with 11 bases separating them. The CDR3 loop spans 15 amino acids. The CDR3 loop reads CASSQSIRGNTEAFF. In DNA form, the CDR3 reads TGCGCCAGCAGCCAAAGTATCCGGGGGAACACTGAAGCTTTCTTT.

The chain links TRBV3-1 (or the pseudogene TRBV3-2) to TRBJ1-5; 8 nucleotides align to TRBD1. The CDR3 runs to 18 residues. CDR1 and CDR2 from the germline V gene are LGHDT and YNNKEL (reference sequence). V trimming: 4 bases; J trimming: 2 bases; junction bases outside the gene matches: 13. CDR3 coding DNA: TGTGCCAGCAGCCCTCGCCCGGCCAGGGGGCTTGGCAATCAGCCCCAGCATTTT. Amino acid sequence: CASSPRPARGLGNQPQHF.

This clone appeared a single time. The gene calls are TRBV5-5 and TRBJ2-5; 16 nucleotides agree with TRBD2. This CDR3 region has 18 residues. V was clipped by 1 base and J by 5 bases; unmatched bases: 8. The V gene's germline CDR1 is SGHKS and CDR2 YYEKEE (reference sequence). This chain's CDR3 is CASSLRLQGLAGGETQYF. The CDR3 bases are TGTGCCAGCAGCTTGCGACTCCAGGGACTAGCGGGAGGGGAGACCCAGTACTTC.

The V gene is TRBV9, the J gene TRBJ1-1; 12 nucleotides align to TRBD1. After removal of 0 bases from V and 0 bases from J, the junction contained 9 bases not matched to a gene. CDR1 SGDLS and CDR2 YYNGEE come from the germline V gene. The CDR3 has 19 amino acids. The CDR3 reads CASSVATGGTGGLNTEAFF. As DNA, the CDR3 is TGTGCCAGCAGCGTAGCAACAGGGGGGACAGGGGGCCTGAACACTGAAGCTTTCTTT.

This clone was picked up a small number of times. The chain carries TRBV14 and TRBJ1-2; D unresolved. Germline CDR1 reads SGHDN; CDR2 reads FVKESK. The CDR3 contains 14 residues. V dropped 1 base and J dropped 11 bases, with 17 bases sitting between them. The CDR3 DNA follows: TGTGCCAGCAGCCAAGTCGGGTTCAGATTTAGTTACACCTTC. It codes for CASSQVGFRFSYTF.

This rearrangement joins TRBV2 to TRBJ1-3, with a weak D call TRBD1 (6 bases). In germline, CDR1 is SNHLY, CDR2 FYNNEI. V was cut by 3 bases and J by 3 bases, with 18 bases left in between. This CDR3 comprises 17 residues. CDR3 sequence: CASSDASGTSNGNTIYF. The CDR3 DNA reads TGTGCCAGCAGTGACGCTTCGGGGACATCCAATGGAAACACCATATATTTT.

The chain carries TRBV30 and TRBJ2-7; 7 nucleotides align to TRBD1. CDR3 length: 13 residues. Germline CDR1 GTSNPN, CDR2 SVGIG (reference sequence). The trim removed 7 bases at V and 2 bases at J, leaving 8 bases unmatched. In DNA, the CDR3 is TGTGCCTTATACAGGGGAGCGGCCTACGAGCAGTACTTC. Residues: CALYRGAAYEQYF.

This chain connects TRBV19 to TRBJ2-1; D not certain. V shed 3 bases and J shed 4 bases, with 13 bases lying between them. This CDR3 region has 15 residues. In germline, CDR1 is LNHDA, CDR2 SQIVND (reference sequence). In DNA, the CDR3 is TGTGCCAGTAGTATGGGCGATCGCTCATACAATGAGCAGTTCTTC. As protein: CASSMGDRSYNEQFF.